These 6 T cell receptor beta chains share one sample of origin, sequenced in a study of blood T cells in healthy people across ages. The authors ran a second PCR of roughly 6 to 12 cycles using a sample-barcoded 5' primer and a J-beta primer mix. TCRdb passed the 5' RACE reads through MiXCR, listing each CDR3 protein once. Of roughly 1,500,000 distinct CDR3 sequences in the sample, roughly 30% were seen once. Material: blood. All receptors derive from a woman under 40 in good health.

V is TRBV6-1 and J is TRBJ2-3; D perhaps matches TRBD1 (6 bases). V was clipped by 0 bases and J by 5 bases, with 18 bases between them. The germline V gene encodes CDR1 MNHNS and CDR2 SASEGT. This CDR3 is 17 amino acids long. The CDR3, as DNA: TGTGCCAGCAGTGAAGCTCTCCCCGAGACAGGTCGAGATACGCAGTATTTT. Translating gives CASSEALPETGRDTQYF.

This clonotype has at least ten counts. The chain employs TRBV7-9 and TRBJ1-2; no clear D gene. The CDR3 length is 14 residues. Looked up from germline, CDR1 is SEHNR and CDR2 is FQNEAQ (reference sequence). The ends were cut back, 5 bases at V and 4 bases at J, with 14 bases in the middle. The CDR3 spells CASSPGVGIYGYTF. The CDR3 DNA reads as TGTGCCAGCAGCCCTGGGGTGGGTATCTATGGCTACACCTTC. Drawing the rest from reference TRBV7-9 and TRBJ1-2, the complete variable domain is DTGVSQNPRHKITKRGQNVTFRCDPISEHNRLYWYRQTLGQGPEFLTYFQNEAQLEKSRLLSDRFSAERPKGSFSTLEIQRTEQGDSAMYLCASSPGVGIYGYTFGSGTRLTVV.

This clonotype was detected a few times. The rearrangement uses TRBV28 and TRBJ2-5, with a possible D match to TRBD2 (6 bases). V gave up 7 bases and J gave up 1 base, with 22 bases separating them. The CDR3 is 17 residues long. Per germline, CDR1 MDHEN and CDR2 SYDVKM. The CDR3 loop reads CASTLSNSGGLQETQYF. The CDR3 coding sequence is TGTGCCAGCACACTTTCAAATAGCGGTGGCCTCCAAGAGACCCAGTACTTC.

J is TRBJ2-7 and V is TRBV11-2; D is ambiguous. Germline-derived CDR1 and CDR2 are SGHAT and FQNNGV. The length of the CDR3 is 15 residues. V lost 3 bases and J lost 0, with 12 bases in between. CDR3 in amino acids: CASSFEAGHSYEQYF. The CDR3 DNA follows: TGTGCCAGCAGCTTTGAGGCAGGCCACTCCTACGAGCAGTACTTC.

The rearrangement uses TRBV5-1 and TRBJ2-1, with 10 bases matching TRBD2. The germline V gene has CDR1 SGHRS and CDR2 YFSETQ. The CDR3 totals 14 residues. The V segment lost 7 bases and the J segment 7 bases; nucleotides outside the gene matches: 8. CDR3 bases: TGCGCCAGCCACAGCGGGGGGGCCGCTAATGAGCAGTTCTTC. It translates to CASHSGGAANEQFF.

This clonotype was detected only a few times. The V and J genes are TRBV6-2 or TRBV6-3 and TRBJ1-5, with a tentative D call TRBD1 (6 bases). V was cut by 7 bases and J by 0 bases, with 31 bases left in between. The CDR3 covers 21 residues. In germline, CDR1 is MNHEY, CDR2 SVGEGT. CDR3 sequence reads: CASKQGQGPNTKILSNQPQHF. The CDR3 nucleotides read TGTGCCAGCAAACAAGGCCAGGGGCCAAATACGAAAATACTTAGCAATCAGCCCCAGCATTTT.